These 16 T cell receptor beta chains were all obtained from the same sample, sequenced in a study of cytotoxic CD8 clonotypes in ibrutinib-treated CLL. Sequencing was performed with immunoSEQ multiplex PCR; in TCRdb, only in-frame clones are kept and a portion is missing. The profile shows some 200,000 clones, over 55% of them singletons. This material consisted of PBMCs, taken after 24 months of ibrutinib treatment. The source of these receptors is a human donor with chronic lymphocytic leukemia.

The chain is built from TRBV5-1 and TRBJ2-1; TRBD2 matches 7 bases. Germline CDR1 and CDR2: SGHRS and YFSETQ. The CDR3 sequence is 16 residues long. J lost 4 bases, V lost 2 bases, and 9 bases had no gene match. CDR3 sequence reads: CASSFRLAEAYNEQFF. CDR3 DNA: TGCGCCAGCAGCTTTCGGCTAGCGGAAGCTTACAATGAGCAGTTCTTC.

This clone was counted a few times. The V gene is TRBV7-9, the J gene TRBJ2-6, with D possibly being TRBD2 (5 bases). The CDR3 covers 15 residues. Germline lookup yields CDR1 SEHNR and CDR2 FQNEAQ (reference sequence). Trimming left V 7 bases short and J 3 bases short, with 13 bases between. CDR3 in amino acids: CASTLSGSGANVLTF. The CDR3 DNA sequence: TGTGCCAGCACCCTCTCGGGGAGTGGGGCCAACGTCCTGACTTTC.

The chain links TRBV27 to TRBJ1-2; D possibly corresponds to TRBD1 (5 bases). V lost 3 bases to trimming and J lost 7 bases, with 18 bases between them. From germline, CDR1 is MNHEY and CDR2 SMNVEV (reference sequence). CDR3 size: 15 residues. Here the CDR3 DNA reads TGTGCCAGCAGTTTCTCGCCGAGAGGGGCCGGTGGCTACACCTTC. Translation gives CASSFSPRGAGGYTF.

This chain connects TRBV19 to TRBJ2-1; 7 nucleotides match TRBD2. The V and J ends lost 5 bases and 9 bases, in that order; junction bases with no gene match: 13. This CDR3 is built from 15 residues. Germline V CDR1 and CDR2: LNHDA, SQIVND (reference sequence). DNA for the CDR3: TGTGCCAGTAGTCCCCGAGGAGCGGGATTCTTTGAGCAGTTCTTC. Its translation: CASSPRGAGFFEQFF.

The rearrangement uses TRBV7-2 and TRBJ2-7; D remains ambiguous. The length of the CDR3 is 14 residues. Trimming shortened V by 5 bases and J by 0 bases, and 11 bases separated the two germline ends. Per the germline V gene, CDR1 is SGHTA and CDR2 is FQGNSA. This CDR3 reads CASSRTASSYEQYF. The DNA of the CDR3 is TGTGCCAGCAGCCGAACAGCTAGCTCCTACGAGCAGTACTTC. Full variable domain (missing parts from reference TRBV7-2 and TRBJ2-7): GAGVSQSPSNKVTEKGKDVELRCDPISGHTALYWYRQSLGQGLEFLIYFQGNSAPDKSGLPSDRFSAERTGGSVSTLTIQRTQQEDSAVYLCASSRTASSYEQYFGPGTRLTVT.

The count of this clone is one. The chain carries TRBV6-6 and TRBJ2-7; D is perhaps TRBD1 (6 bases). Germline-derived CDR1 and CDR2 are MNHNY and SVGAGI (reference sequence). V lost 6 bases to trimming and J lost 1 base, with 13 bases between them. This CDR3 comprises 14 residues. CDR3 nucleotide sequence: TGTGCCAGCAGCCCTGGACAGAGTTCCTACGAGCAGTACTTC. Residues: CASSPGQSSYEQYF.

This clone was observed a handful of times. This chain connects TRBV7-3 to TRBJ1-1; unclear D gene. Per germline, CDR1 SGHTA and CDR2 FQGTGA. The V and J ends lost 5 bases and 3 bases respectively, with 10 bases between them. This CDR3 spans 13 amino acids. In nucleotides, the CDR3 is TGTGCCAGCAGCAGAAGGGCGGACACTGAAGCTTTCTTT. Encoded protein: CASSRRADTEAFF.

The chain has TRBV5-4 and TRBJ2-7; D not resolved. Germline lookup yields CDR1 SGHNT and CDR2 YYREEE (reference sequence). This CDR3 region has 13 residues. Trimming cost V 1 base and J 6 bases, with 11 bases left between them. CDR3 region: CASSLNIKGEQYF. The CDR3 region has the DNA TGTGCCAGCAGCTTGAATATTAAAGGCGAGCAGTACTTC.

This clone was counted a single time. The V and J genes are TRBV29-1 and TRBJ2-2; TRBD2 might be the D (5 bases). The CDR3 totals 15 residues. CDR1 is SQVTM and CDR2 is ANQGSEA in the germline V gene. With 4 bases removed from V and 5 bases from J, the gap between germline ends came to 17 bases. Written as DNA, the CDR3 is TGCAGCGTTGCTCACGTGGGAGATAATACCGGGGAGCTGTTTTTT. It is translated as CSVAHVGDNTGELFF.

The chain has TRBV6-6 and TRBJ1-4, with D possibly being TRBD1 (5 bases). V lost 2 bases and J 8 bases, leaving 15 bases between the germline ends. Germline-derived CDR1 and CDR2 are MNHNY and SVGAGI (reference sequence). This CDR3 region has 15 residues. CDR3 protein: CASSYHGQGREKLFF. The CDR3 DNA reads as TGTGCCAGCAGTTACCACGGACAAGGACGAGAAAAACTGTTTTTT.

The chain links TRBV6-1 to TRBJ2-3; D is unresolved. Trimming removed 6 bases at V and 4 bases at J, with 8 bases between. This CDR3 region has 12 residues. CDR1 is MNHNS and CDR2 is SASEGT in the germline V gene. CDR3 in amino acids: CASSVSADTQYF. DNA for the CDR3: TGTGCCAGCAGCGTATCCGCAGATACGCAGTATTTT.

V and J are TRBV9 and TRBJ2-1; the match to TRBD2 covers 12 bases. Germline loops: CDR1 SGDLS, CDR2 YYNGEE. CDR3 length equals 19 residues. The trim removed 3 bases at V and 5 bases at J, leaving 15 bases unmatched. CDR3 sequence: CASSGLTSGSFGINNEQFF. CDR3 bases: TGTGCCAGCAGCGGGCTGACTAGCGGGAGTTTTGGAATAAACAATGAGCAGTTCTTC. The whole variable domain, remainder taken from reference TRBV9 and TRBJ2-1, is DSGVTQTPKHLITATGQRVTLRCSPRSGDLSVYWYQQSLDQGLQFLIQYYNGEERAKGNILERFSAQQFPDLHSELNLSSLELGDSALYFCASSGLTSGSFGINNEQFFGPGTRLTVL.

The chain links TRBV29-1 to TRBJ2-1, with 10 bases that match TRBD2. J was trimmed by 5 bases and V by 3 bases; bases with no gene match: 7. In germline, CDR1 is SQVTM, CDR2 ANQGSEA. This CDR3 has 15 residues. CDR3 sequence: CSVDTGTSANNEQFF. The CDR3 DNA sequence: TGCAGCGTTGACACCGGGACTAGCGCCAACAATGAGCAGTTCTTC.

CDR3 sequence: CASSQWREPGNQPQHF. The CDR3 nucleotides are TGTGCCAGCAGCCAATGGCGGGAACCGGGCAATCAGCCCCAGCATTTT. The J gene is TRBJ1-5, the V gene TRBV4-2; D remains ambiguous. The CDR3 totals 16 residues. V was shortened by 2 bases and J by 2 bases, with 13 bases between the two germline ends. The V gene's germline CDR1 is LGHNA and CDR2 YNFKEQ.

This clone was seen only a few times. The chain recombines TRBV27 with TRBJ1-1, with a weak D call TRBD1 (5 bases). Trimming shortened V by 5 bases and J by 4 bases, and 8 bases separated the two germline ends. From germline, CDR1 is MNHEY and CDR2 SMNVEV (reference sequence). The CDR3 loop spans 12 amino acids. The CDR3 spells CASSPQGTEAFF. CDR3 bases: TGTGCCAGCAGTCCTCAGGGCACTGAAGCTTTCTTT.

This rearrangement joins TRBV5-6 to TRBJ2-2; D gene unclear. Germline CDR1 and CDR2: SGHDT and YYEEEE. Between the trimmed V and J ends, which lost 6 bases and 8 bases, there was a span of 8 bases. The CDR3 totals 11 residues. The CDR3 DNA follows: TGTGCCAGCACCAAATGGGGGGAGCTGTTTTTT. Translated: CASTKWGELFF.